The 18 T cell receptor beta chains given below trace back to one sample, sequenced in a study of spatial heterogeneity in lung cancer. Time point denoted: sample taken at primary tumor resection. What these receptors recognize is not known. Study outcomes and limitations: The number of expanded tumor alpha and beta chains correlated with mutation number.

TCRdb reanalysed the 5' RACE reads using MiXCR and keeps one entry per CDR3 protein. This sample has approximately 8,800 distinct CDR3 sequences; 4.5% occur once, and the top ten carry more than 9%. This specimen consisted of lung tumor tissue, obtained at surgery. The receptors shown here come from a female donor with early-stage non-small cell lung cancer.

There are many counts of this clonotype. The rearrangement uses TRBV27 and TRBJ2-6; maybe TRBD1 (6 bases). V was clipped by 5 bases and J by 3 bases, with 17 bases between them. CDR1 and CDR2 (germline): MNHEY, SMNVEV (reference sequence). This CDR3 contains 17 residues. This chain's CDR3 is CASSTEDSSLGANVLTF. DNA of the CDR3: TGTGCCAGCAGTACGGAGGACAGCTCTCTTGGGGCCAACGTCCTGACTTTC.

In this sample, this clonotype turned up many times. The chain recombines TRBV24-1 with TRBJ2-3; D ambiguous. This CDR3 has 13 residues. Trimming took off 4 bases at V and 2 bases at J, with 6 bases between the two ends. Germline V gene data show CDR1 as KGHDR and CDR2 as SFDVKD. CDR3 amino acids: CATSEPSTDTQYF. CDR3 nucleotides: TGTGCCACCAGTGAACCCTCCACAGATACGCAGTATTTT.

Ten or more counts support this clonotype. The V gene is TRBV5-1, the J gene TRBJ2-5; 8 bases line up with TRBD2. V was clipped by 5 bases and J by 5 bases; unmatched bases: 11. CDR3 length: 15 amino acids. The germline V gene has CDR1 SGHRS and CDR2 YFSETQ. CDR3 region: CASRQEGLEVETQYF. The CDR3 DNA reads TGCGCCAGCAGGCAGGAGGGACTAGAGGTGGAGACCCAGTACTTC.

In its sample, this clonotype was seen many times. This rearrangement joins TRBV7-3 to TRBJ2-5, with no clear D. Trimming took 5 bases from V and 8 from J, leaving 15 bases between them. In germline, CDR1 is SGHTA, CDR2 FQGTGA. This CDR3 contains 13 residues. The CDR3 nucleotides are TGTGCCAGCAGCGTTGACTCTTGGGGAACCCAGTACTTC. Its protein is CASSVDSWGTQYF.

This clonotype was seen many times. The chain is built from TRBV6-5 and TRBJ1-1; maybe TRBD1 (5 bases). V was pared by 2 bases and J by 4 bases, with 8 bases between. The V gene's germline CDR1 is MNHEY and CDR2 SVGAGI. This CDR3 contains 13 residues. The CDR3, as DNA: TGTGCCAGCAGTTACCCCGGGGGCACTGAAGCTTTCTTT. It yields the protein CASSYPGGTEAFF.

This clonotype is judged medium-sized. The CDR3 spells CATSPRGTANNEQFF. The CDR3 DNA is TGTGCCACCAGCCCGAGGGGGACAGCGAACAATGAGCAGTTCTTC. V and J are TRBV15 and TRBJ2-1, with 7 bases fitting TRBD1. The ends lost 5 bases at V and 5 bases at J; junction bases unmatched: 9. The CDR3 is 15 residues long. Germline V lookup: CDR1 LNHNV, CDR2 YYDKDF (reference sequence).

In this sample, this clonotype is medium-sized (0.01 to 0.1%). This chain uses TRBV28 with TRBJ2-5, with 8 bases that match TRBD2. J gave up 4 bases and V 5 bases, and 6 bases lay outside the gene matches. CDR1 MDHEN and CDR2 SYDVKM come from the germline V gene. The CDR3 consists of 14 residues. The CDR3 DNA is TGTGCCAGCAGTCCGGGGGGGAGAGGAGAGACCCAGTACTTC. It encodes CASSPGGRGETQYF.

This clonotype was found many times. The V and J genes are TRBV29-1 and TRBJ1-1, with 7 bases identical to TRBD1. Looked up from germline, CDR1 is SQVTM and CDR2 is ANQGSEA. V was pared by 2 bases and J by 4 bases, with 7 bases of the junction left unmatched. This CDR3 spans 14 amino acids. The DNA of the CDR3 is TGCAGCGTTGAATATGGAACAGGGGCCACTGAAGCTTTCTTT. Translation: CSVEYGTGATEAFF. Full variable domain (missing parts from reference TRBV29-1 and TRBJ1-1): SAVISQKPSRDICQRGTSLTIQCQVDSQVTMMFWYRQQPGQSLTLIATANQGSEATYESGFVIDKFPISRPNLTFSTLTVSNMSPEDSSIYLCSVEYGTGATEAFFGQGTRLTVV.

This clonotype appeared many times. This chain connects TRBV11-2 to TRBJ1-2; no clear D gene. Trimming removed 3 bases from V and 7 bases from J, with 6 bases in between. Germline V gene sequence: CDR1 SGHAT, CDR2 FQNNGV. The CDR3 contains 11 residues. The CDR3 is CASSFGVGYTF. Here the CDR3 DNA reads TGTGCCAGCAGCTTTGGAGTTGGCTACACCTTC.

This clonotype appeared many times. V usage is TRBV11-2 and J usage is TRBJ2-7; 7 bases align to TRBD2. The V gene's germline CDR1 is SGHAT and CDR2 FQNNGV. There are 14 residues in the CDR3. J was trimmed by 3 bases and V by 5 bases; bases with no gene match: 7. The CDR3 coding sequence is TGTGCCAGCAGCCCAATAGCGGGTGGCTACGAGCAGTACTTC. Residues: CASSPIAGGYEQYF.

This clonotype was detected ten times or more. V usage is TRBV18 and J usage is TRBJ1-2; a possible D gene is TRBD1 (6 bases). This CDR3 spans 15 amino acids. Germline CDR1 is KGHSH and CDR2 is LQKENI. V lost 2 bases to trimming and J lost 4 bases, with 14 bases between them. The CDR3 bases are TGTGCCAGCTCACCAGCGGGGGCTCGAAGCTATGGCTACACCTTC. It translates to CASSPAGARSYGYTF.

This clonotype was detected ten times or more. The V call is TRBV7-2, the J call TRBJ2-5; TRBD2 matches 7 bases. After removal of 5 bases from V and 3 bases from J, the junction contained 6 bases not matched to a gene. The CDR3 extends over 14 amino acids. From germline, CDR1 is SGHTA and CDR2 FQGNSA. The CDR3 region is CASSIGTTKETQYF. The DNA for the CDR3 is TGTGCCAGCAGCATAGGGACTACTAAAGAGACCCAGTACTTC.

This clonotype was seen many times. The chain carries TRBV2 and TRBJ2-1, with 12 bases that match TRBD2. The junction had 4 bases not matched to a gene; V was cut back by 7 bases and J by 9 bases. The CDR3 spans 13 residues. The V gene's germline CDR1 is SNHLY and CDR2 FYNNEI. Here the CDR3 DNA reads TGTGCCAGCACTAGCGGGAGGGCCGGTGAGCAGTTCTTC. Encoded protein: CASTSGRAGEQFF. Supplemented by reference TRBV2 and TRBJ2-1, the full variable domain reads EPEVTQTPSHQVTQMGQEVILRCVPISNHLYFYWYRQILGQKVEFLVSFYNNEISEKSEIFDDQFSVERPDGSNFTLKIRSTKLEDSAMYFCASTSGRAGEQFFGPGTRLTVL.

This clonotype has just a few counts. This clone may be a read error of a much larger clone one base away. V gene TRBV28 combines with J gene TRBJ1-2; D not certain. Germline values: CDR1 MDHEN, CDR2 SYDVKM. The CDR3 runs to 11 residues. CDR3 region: CASVTDYGYNF. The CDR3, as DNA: TGTGCCAGTGTAACGGACTATGGCTACAACTTC.

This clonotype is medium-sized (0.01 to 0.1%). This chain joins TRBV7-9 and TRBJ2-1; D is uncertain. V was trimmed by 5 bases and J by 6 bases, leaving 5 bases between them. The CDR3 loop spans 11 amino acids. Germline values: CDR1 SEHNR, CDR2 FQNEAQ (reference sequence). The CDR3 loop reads CASSITNEQFF. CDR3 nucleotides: TGTGCCAGCAGCATCACCAATGAGCAGTTCTTC. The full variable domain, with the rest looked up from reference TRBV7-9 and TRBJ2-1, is DTGVSQNPRHKITKRGQNVTFRCDPISEHNRLYWYRQTLGQGPEFLTYFQNEAQLEKSRLLSDRFSAERPKGSFSTLEIQRTEQGDSAMYLCASSITNEQFFGPGTRLTVL.

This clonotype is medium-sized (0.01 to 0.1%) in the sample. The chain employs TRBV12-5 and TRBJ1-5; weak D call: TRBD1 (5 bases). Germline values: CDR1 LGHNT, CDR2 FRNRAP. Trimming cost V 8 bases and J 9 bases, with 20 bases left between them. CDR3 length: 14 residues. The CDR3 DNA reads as TGTGCTAGTTCCATTGGGGCATCGGGGTGGCCCCAGCATTTT. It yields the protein CASSIGASGWPQHF.

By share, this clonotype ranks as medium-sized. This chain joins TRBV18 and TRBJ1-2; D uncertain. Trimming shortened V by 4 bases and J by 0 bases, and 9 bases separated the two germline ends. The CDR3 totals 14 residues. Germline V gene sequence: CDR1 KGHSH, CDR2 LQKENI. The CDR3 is CASSQDLANYGYTF. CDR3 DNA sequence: TGTGCCAGCTCACAGGACCTGGCTAACTATGGCTACACCTTC.

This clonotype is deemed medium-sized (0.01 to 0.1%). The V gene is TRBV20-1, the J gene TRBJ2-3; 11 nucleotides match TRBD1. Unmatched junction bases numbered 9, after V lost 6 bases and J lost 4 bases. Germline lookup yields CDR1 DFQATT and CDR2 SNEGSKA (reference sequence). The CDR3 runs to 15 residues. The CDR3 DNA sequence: TGCAGTGCCCATGCCGGGACAGGGGGTTCAGATACGCAGTATTTT. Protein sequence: CSAHAGTGGSDTQYF.